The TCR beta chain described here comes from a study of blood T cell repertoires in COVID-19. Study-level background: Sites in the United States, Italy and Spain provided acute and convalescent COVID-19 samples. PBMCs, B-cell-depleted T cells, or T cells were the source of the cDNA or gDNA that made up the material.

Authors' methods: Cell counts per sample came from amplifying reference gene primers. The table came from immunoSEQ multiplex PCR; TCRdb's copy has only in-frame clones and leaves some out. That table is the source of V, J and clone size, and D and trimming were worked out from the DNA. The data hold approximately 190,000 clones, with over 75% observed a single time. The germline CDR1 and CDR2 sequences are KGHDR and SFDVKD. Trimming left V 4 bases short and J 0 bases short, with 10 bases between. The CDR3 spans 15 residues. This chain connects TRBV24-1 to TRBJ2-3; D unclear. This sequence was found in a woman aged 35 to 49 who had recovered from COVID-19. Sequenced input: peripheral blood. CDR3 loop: CATSDPTGSTDTQYF. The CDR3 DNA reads TGTGCCACCAGTGACCCCACCGGGAGCACAGATACGCAGTATTTT.